The 14 T cell receptor beta chains in this list originate from one sample, sequenced in a study of shared T cell receptors in the human thymus. Profiled with immunoSEQ multiplex PCR; TCRdb holds only in-frame clones, not every one. The table lists hundreds of thousands of clones, about 80% of them singletons. These data are also associated with another study on human thymus T cells.

Sequencing was done on a sample of thymocytes. These receptors came from a boy under two years old with a congenital heart defect.

This clone was detected once. At one of its ends the junction is not consistent with the germline gene, which may arise from a read error. The V call is TRBV11-2, the J call TRBJ2-5; D remains unclear. The CDR3 totals 13 residues. Germline V CDR1 and CDR2: SGHAT, FQNNGV. As DNA, the CDR3 is TGTGCCAGCAGCTTGGTCCCCCAAGAGGCCCAGTACTTC. It is translated as CASSLVPQEAQYF.

Concerning this clone itself: This sample includes further DNA sequences coding for the same CDR3. For the CDR3, the DNA is TGTGCCTGGAGCGGCAGGGGCAAAAAGACCCAGTACTTC. This encodes CAWSGRGKKTQYF. The gene calls are TRBV30 and TRBJ2-5; TRBD1 might be the D (6 bases). The CDR3 has 13 residues. Germline-derived CDR1 and CDR2 are GTSNPN and SVGIG (reference sequence). Between the trimmed V and J ends, which lost 3 bases and 6 bases, there was a span of 14 bases.

The V and J genes are TRBV12-5 and TRBJ1-1, with D unresolved. Deletions cut 1 base from V and 10 bases from J, with 7 bases between. This CDR3 comprises 11 residues. Germline lookup yields CDR1 LGHNT and CDR2 FRNRAP. The CDR3 here is CASGLGAPAFF. The CDR3 DNA is TGTGCTAGTGGTTTGGGGGCCCCAGCTTTCTTT.

V gene TRBV4-2 combines with J gene TRBJ2-3; no reliable D call. CDR3 length: 15 amino acids. V lost 0 bases and J lost 0, with 7 bases in between. Germline V CDR1 and CDR2: LGHNA, YNFKEQ. Here the CDR3 reads CASSQDLLSTDTQYF. The CDR3, as DNA: TGTGCCAGCAGCCAAGACTTACTTAGCACAGATACGCAGTATTTT.

The table lists this clone with a count of one. The chain joins TRBV13 to TRBJ2-7; 7 bases are shared with TRBD2. The V gene end was trimmed by 6 bases and the J gene end by 2 bases; junction bases not matched to a gene: 1. The CDR3 is 12 residues long. Looked up from germline, CDR1 is PRHDT and CDR2 is FYEKMQ (reference sequence). CDR3 loop: CASRAGAYEQYF. The CDR3 DNA follows: TGTGCCAGCAGGGCGGGAGCCTACGAGCAGTACTTC.

The chain uses TRBV25-1 and TRBJ1-2, with D tentatively TRBD1 (6 bases). The germline CDR1 and CDR2 sequences are MGHDK and SYGVNS. Trimming took off 3 bases at V and 4 bases at J, with 9 bases between the two ends. This CDR3 is 13 amino acids long. Here the CDR3 reads CASSEGGGYGYTF. CDR3 DNA: TGTGCCAGCAGTGAGGGAGGGGGCTATGGCTACACCTTC.

The chain combines TRBV7-9 with TRBJ2-1; D is ambiguous. CDR3 size: 13 residues. V lost 5 bases to trimming and J lost 3 bases, with 8 bases between them. Per germline, CDR1 SEHNR and CDR2 FQNEAQ (reference sequence). Here the CDR3 reads CASSPASYNEQFF. The CDR3 DNA reads as TGTGCCAGCAGCCCGGCTAGCTACAATGAGCAGTTCTTC. Drawing the rest from reference TRBV7-9 and TRBJ2-1, the complete variable domain is DTGVSQNPRHKITKRGQNVTFRCDPISEHNRLYWYRQTLGQGPEFLTYFQNEAQLEKSRLLSDRFSAERPKGSFSTLEIQRTEQGDSAMYLCASSPASYNEQFFGPGTRLTVL.

The genes are TRBV7-2 and TRBJ2-7; 7 bases agree with TRBD2. V lost 5 bases to trimming and J lost 5 bases; unmatched junction nucleotides: 18. CDR1 is SGHTA and CDR2 is FQGNSA in the germline V gene. The CDR3 contains 17 residues. This chain's CDR3 is CASSAEPTGGRVHEQYF. CDR3 DNA sequence: TGTGCCAGCAGCGCCGAGCCGACGGGCGGGAGAGTCCACGAGCAGTACTTC.

The table lists this clone with a count of one. V gene TRBV6-1 combines with J gene TRBJ2-7; TRBD1 is a possible D gene (6 bases). Germline loops: CDR1 MNHNS, CDR2 SASEGT. Trimming removed 7 bases at V and 0 bases at J, with 16 bases between. The CDR3 loop spans 15 amino acids. The chain's CDR3 is CASIIRPDSSYEQYF. As DNA, the CDR3 is TGTGCCAGCATCATAAGGCCGGACAGCTCCTACGAGCAGTACTTC.

The rearrangement links TRBV5-1 to TRBJ1-4; weak D call: TRBD1 (5 bases). This CDR3 region has 14 residues. With 0 bases removed from V and 6 bases from J, the gap between germline ends came to 9 bases. Germline assignment: CDR1 SGHRS and CDR2 YFSETQ. CDR3 sequence (DNA): TGCGCCAGCAGCTTGGGGGGAGGGGATGAAAAACTGTTTTTT. Amino acids: CASSLGGGDEKLFF.

The CDR3 DNA is TGTGCCAGCAACACCTGCGGGGTGGAGCCCTACGAGCAGTACTTC. This codes for CASNTCGVEPYEQYF. The chain carries TRBV5-4 and TRBJ2-7; D is possibly TRBD2 (6 bases). The CDR3 length is 15 residues. V was clipped by 6 bases and J by 2 bases, with 18 bases between them. In germline, CDR1 is SGHNT, CDR2 YYREEE (reference sequence).

The V gene is TRBV6-5, the J gene TRBJ2-1; D ambiguous. CDR1 is MNHEY, CDR2 SVGAGI, per germline. The CDR3 is 15 amino acids. Trimming cost V 4 bases and J 9 bases, with 19 bases left between them. CDR3 sequence reads: CASSSVKARPPEQFF. CDR3 in DNA: TGTGCCAGCAGTTCAGTGAAAGCGCGGCCCCCTGAGCAGTTCTTC.

This chain connects TRBV10-3 to TRBJ2-7, with 12 bases lining up with TRBD2. The V gene's germline CDR1 is ENHRY and CDR2 SYGVKD. The V segment lost 4 bases and the J segment 4 bases; nucleotides outside the gene matches: 2. The CDR3 is 14 residues long. CDR3 nucleotide sequence: TGTGCCATCAGTGGGACTAGCGGGACGTACGAGCAGTACTTC. It encodes CAISGTSGTYEQYF.

CDR3 bases: TGTGCCTGGAGTGTACTCGCGGGAGGGCCTCGCATCTACGAGCAGTACTTC. Its protein is CAWSVLAGGPRIYEQYF. The rearrangement joins TRBV30 to TRBJ2-7, with 9 bases that match TRBD2. V shed 0 bases, J shed 3 bases, and the junction held 12 bases outside the gene matches. CDR1 and CDR2 from the germline V gene are GTSNPN and SVGIG (reference sequence). The CDR3 is 17 amino acids.